This TCR beta chain was observed in a study of blood T cells in healthy people across ages. CDR3 length: 15 amino acids. The germline V gene has CDR1 KGHSH and CDR2 LQKENI. V was clipped by 1 base and J by 0 bases, with 10 bases between them. Combining a sample-barcoded 5' primer with a J-beta primer mix, a second PCR ran for roughly 7 to 11 cycles. TCRdb reprocessed the 5' RACE reads with MiXCR, giving one entry per CDR3 protein. The sample includes around 520,000 distinct CDR3 sequences, about 27% seen only once; the top ten take about 3.9%. The sample also formed part of further work on T cells of mothers and their children. This second study notes: The second PCR used the M1S primer, and this primer added sample barcodes and 2-4 random nucleotides.

Sequenced material: blood. This clonotype was obtained from a boy aged 2 to 9 in good health. The chain is built from TRBV18 and TRBJ2-7; a possible D gene is TRBD1 (6 bases). The CDR3 DNA follows: TGTGCCAGCTCACCACGGGAGACAGGCTCCTACGAGCAGTACTTC. Translation gives CASSPRETGSYEQYF.